This T cell receptor beta chain was identified during a study of PD-1 blockade in classical Hodgkin lymphoma. Findings and caveats of the study: When set against healthy donors, newly diagnosed patients were reported to show lower baseline TCR diversity. Complete responders' diversity at baseline resembled that of newly diagnosed patients.

Regarding this clone: Its antigen is still unknown.

The time point here: cycle 4 day 1 (C4D1), after more than five weeks of nivolumab. There was relapse after autologous stem cell transplantation in every patient, and there was variation in brentuximab vedotin exposure. Here immunoSEQ multiplex PCR was the method, and the copy in TCRdb shows in-frame clones only, minus some. Of tens of thousands of clones in the sample, 90% were seen once. V was clipped by 5 bases and J by 1 base, with 8 bases between them. The CDR3 is made up of 13 amino acids. Germline V lookup: CDR1 MNHEY, CDR2 SVGAGI. The sequencing here drew on peripheral blood mononuclear cells (PBMCs), taken before the fourth cycle of nivolumab. The origin of this receptor is a human donor with classical Hodgkin lymphoma. This chain connects TRBV6-5 to TRBJ1-1, with a tentative D call TRBD1 (6 bases). Here the CDR3 DNA reads TGTGCCAGCAGTCGGACAGCGAACACTGAAGCTTTCTTT. Amino acids: CASSRTANTEAFF.